This entry is about one T cell receptor beta chain. Its specificity is not known. This sample was included in a study of early T cells in non-severe SARS-CoV-2 infection. Across the study: Sequenced bulk RNA came from whole blood that was unsorted, and chains were unpaired. Study-wide results and caveats: A preference for anti-spike CD8 responses marked VDJdb matching, which missed private and CD4 specificities.

Individual cDNA molecules were tagged with unique molecular identifiers, the study reported. TCRdb analysed the 5' RACE reads with MiXCR anew, one entry per CDR3 protein. The sample lists about 54,000 distinct CDR3 sequences; less than 9.5% were seen once. This CDR3 is 14 amino acids long. The ends were cut back, 6 bases at V and 3 bases at J, with 12 bases in the middle. CDR1 and CDR2 from the germline V gene are DFQATT and SNEGSKA (reference sequence). Sequenced here: whole blood, sampled at baseline. The J gene is TRBJ1-6, the V gene TRBV20-1; TRBD1 is a possible D gene (5 bases). The sequence came from an adult who was a healthcare worker with PCR-confirmed SARS-CoV-2 infection or an uninfected control (not recorded which). CDR3 sequence (DNA): TGCAGTGCCCCGACAGATGACTATAATTCACCCCTCCACTTT. The encoded protein is CSAPTDDYNSPLHF.